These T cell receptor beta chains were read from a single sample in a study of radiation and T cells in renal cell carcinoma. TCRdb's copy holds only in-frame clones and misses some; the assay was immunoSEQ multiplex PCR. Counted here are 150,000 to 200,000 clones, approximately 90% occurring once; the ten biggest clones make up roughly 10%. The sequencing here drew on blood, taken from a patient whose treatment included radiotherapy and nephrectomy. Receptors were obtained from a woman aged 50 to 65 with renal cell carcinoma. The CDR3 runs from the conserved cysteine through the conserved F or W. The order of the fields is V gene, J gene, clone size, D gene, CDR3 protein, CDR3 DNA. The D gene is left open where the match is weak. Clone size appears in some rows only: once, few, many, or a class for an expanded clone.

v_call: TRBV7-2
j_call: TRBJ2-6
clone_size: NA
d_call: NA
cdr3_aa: CASRVDSSSGANVLTF
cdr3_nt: TGTGCCAGCAGAGTAGACAGTAGCTCTGGGGCCAACGTCCTGACTTTC

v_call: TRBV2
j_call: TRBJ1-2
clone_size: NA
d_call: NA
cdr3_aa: CASTKGHTYGYTF
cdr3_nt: TGTGCCAGCACTAAGGGACACACATATGGCTACACCTTC

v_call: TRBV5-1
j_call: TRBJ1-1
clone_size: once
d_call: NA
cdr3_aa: CASSLTSEGTEAFF
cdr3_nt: TGCGCCAGCAGCTTGACGTCGGAGGGCACTGAAGCTTTCTTT

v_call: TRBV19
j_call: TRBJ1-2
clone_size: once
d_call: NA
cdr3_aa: CASSPPGRGSYGYTF
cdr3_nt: TGTGCCAGTAGTCCACCGGGACGGGGTTCCTATGGCTACACCTTC

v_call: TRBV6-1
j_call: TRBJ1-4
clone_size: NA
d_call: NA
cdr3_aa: CASREDPGSGEKLFF
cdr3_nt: TGTGCCAGCAGGGAAGACCCGGGTTCAGGGGAAAAACTGTTTTTT

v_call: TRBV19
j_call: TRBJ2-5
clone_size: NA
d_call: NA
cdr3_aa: CASSPWGKETQYF
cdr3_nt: TGTGCCAGTAGTCCCTGGGGTAAAGAGACCCAGTACTTC

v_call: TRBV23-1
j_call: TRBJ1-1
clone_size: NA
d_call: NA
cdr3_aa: CASSQSPGGVSTEAFF
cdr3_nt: TGCGCCAGCAGTCAATCTCCTGGGGGCGTGAGCACTGAAGCTTTCTTT

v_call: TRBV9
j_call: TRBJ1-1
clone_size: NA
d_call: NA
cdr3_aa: CASSVEGQGTEAFF
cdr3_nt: TGTGCCAGCAGCGTAGAAGGTCAGGGCACTGAAGCTTTCTTT

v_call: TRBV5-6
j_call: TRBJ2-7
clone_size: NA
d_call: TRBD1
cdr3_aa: CASRPSGTGGDEQYF
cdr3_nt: TGTGCCAGCAGACCCTCCGGGACAGGGGGCGACGAGCAGTACTTC

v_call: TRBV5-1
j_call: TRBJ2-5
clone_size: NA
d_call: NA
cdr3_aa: CASSLASSKETQYF
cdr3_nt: TGCGCCAGCAGCTTGGCCAGTAGTAAAGAGACCCAGTACTTC

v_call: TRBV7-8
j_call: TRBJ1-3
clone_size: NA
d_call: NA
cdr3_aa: CASSLDKERTIYF
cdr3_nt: TGTGCCAGCAGCTTAGATAAGGAGAGGACCATATATTTT

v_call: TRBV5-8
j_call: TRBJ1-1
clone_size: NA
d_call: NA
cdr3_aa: CASSRELNTEAFF
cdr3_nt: TGTGCCAGCAGCCGAGAACTGAACACTGAAGCTTTCTTT

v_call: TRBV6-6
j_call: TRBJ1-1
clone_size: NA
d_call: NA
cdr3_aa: CASSYSGENTEAFF
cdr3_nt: TGTGCCAGCAGTTACTCAGGGGAGAACACTGAAGCTTTCTTT

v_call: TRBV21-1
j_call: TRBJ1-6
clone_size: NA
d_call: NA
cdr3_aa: CASGQWGETYNSPLHF
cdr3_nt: TGTGCCAGCGGCCAATGGGGGGAAACCTATAATTCACCCCTCCACTTT

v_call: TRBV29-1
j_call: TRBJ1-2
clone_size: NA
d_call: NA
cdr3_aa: CSVDEAGYGYTF
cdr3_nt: TGCAGCGTTGATGAGGCAGGCTATGGCTACACCTTC

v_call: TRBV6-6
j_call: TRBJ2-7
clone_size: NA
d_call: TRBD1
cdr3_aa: CASQTPGQSTYEQYF
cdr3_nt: TGTGCCAGCCAAACCCCGGGACAGTCGACCTACGAGCAGTACTTC

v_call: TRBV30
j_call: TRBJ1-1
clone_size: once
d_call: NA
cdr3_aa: CAWSVKVPGEAFF
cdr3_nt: TGTGCCTGGAGTGTAAAGGTTCCTGGTGAAGCTTTCTTT

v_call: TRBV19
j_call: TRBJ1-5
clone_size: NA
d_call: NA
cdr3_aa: CASSVEGLSNQPQHF
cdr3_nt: TGTGCCAGTAGTGTCGAGGGGCTGTCCAATCAGCCCCAGCATTTT

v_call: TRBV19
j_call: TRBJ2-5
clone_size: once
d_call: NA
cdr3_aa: CASSMGGQQETQYF
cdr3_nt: TGTGCCAGTAGTATGGGCGGGCAGCAAGAGACCCAGTACTTC

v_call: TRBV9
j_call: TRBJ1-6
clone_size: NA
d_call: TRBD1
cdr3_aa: CASSRRPGQGSSSYNSPLHF
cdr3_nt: TGTGCCAGCAGCCGAAGACCGGGACAGGGGTCAAGCTCCTATAATTCACCCCTCCACTTT

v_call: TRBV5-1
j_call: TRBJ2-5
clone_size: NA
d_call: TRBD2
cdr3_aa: CASSPGLAGVLETQYF
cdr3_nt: TGCGCCAGCAGCCCCGGTCTAGCGGGGGTTTTGGAGACCCAGTACTTC

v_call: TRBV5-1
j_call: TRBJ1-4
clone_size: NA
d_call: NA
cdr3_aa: CASQIRGGNEKLFF
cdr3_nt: TGCGCCAGCCAAATACGTGGGGGTAATGAAAAACTGTTTTTT

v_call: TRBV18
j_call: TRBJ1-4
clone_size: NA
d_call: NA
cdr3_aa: CASSRATNEKLFF
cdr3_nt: TGTGCCAGCTCACGTGCAACTAATGAAAAACTGTTTTTT

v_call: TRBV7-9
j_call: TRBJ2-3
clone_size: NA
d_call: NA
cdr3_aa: CASSFGGTDTQYF
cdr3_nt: TGTGCCAGCAGCTTTGGGGGCACAGATACGCAGTATTTT

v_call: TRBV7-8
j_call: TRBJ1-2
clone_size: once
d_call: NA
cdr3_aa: CASSRTRDYGYTF
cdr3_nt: TGTGCCAGCAGCCGTACAAGGGACTATGGCTACACCTTC